This T cell receptor beta chain derives from a study of OX40 agonist ivuxolimab in advanced cancers. Overall study: Therapy given before enrollment (anti-PD-1, anti-PD-L1 or anti-CTLA-4) was allowed, and 40% had some. Findings and caveats of the study: Relative to CD4+ cells, CD8+ T cells on average had more expanded clones.

Repertoires were generated with immunoSEQ multiplex PCR, while TCRdb's copy carries only in-frame clones and drops some. This repertoire shows more than 15,000 clones, roughly four fifths found once; its top ten account for 3% to 3.5%. Sampling of blood occurred at baseline, cycle 4 day 1, and cycle 7 day 1. Notes on this clone: Its specificity is unknown.

Sequencing used CD4+ or CD8+ T cells sorted from blood, obtained in a trial of the OX40 agonist ivuxolimab. This TCR was recovered from an adult with an advanced solid tumor such as melanoma, head and neck, liver or kidney cancer.

The CDR3 nucleotides read TGTGCCAGCAGCCCAGGGAAGGGGATGACAGATACGCAGTATTTT. Translating gives CASSPGKGMTDTQYF. V and J are TRBV5-4 and TRBJ2-3, with a possible D match to TRBD1 (5 bases). This CDR3 has 15 residues. V was shortened by 4 bases and J by 3 bases, with 15 bases between the two germline ends. Germline values: CDR1 SGHNT, CDR2 YYREEE (reference sequence).